In this sample, the clone carrying this T cell receptor (beta chain) turned up many times. RNA transcripts were the template for amplifying TCR beta CDR3 regions. Researchers ran a first-round RT-PCR on the TCR CDR3 using the HTBI primer set. TCRdb re-called the multiplex PCR reads through MiXCR, storing one row per CDR3 protein. The data show approximately 530,000 distinct CDR3 sequences, roughly 17% seen once. The data were taken from a study of T cells in Graves' hyperthyroidism and ophthalmopathy. CDR1 and CDR2 from the germline V gene are SGHRS and YFSETQ. Trimming at V came to 4 bases and at J to 3 bases, leaving 11 bases not matched to a gene. This CDR3 comprises 16 residues.

The chain recombines TRBV5-1 with TRBJ2-7; 9 nucleotides match TRBD2. This clonotype was obtained from a woman aged 18-30 years with Graves' hyperthyroidism. Sequences were obtained from blood. The CDR3 coding sequence is TGCGCCAGCAGCAAAGCTAGCGGGATGCCCAACTACGAGCAGTACTTC. Residues: CASSKASGMPNYEQYF.